These T cell receptor beta chains were read from a single sample in a study of vaccination effects on CD4 cells after COVID-19. Sequencing used immunoSEQ multiplex PCR; TCRdb keeps in-frame clones, though not all of them. The sample has about 23,000 clones, 68% seen once. These receptors are not linked to any known antigen. Specimen: CD4+ T cells from PBMCs cultured with HCoV-NL63 spike peptides, collected before COVID-19 vaccination. These receptors came from a human donor who received a COVID-19 vaccine. The CDR3 runs from the conserved cysteine through the conserved F or W.

V,J,CDR3
TRBV6-5,TRBJ2-1,CATRLAGQWDEQFF
TRBV5-1,TRBJ2-1,CASSTGPGGYNEQFF
TRBV11-3,TRBJ2-1,CASSLEQGGVDNEQFF
TRBV18,TRBJ2-3,CASTASAVGTSTDTQYF
TRBV6-5,TRBJ1-4,CASSYSDMGEKLFF
TRBV30,TRBJ1-3,CAWSHRGGGNTIYF
TRBV5-1,TRBJ2-1,CASSLGTYNEQFF
TRBV5-1,TRBJ1-1,CASSKGDGITEAFF
TRBV6-6,TRBJ1-5,CASSSDRAQPQHF
TRBV18,TRBJ1-1,CASSFAEQDTEAFF
TRBV14,TRBJ1-1,CASSQDAGGAFF
TRBV11-1,TRBJ1-2,CASSPPHHDYGYTF
TRBV7-2,TRBJ2-2,CASSLGSGAVTGELFF
TRBV12-5,TRBJ2-2,CASGLPPGGELFF
TRBV27,TRBJ2-7,CASSRTGISSYEQYF
TRBV5-1,TRBJ1-1,CASTKPGVTEAFF
TRBV25-1,TRBJ1-1,CASGGRGSVNTEAFF
TRBV6-5,TRBJ1-1,CASSQPGVNTEAFF
TRBV2,TRBJ1-2,CASSDLGAWGYTF
TRBV4-1,TRBJ2-7,CASSQRGDHDYEQYF
TRBV7-9,TRBJ2-4,CASSPSGGAGSQYF
TRBV12-5,TRBJ2-3,CASGPRTSGRGDTQYF